This T cell receptor (beta chain) was documented in a study of siplizumab effects on memory and regulatory T cells. Overall study findings and caveats: Naive versus memory phenotype went unassigned for roughly 75-96% of proliferating CD4+ or CD8+ clones. Relative to controls at approximately 30%, mappable alloreactive CD4+ clones exhibited a mean Treg-derived proportion of over 60% with siplizumab.

In its sample, this clone was seen a few times. Its specificity is not known. Every sample had approximately 100,000 of its TCR templates assayed. This table comes from immunoSEQ multiplex PCR, and its TCRdb copy is limited to in-frame clones, with some not included. Of about 56,000 clones in the sample, around 98% are singletons; the top ten hold 0.85% to 1.4%. Germline CDR1 is ENHRY and CDR2 is SYGVKD. The V end lost 11 bases, the J end lost 2 bases, and 15 bases lay between the germline ends. The CDR3 has 14 residues. What was sequenced was naive CD8+ T cells sorted from blood. This clonotype was sampled from a human donor in good health. This rearrangement joins TRBV10-3 to TRBJ2-2, with a possible D match to TRBD2 (6 bases). CDR3 nucleotide sequence: TGTGCCTCTCACGGAGGGCTTAACACCGGGGAGCTGTTTTTT. Protein sequence: CASHGGLNTGELFF.